This T cell receptor beta chain was found in a study of T cell changes during pregnancy in multiple sclerosis. The germline V and J ends were trimmed by 5 bases and 2 bases, with 14 bases remaining between them. Per germline, CDR1 SNHLY and CDR2 FYNNEI. The CDR3 totals 15 residues. The protocol was immunoSEQ multiplex PCR, while the TCRdb copy is restricted to in-frame clones and leaves out a portion. The sample lists some 80,000 clones, just over 90% occurring once. This chain uses TRBV2 with TRBJ2-3; D is possibly TRBD2 (6 bases). The sequenced sample was peripheral blood, obtained in the first trimester of pregnancy. This clonotype was sampled from a female donor with multiple sclerosis, enrolled in a pregnancy study. The CDR3 loop is CASSWAGRTTDTQYF. For the CDR3, the DNA is TGTGCCAGCAGTTGGGCGGGGAGGACCACAGATACGCAGTATTTT.